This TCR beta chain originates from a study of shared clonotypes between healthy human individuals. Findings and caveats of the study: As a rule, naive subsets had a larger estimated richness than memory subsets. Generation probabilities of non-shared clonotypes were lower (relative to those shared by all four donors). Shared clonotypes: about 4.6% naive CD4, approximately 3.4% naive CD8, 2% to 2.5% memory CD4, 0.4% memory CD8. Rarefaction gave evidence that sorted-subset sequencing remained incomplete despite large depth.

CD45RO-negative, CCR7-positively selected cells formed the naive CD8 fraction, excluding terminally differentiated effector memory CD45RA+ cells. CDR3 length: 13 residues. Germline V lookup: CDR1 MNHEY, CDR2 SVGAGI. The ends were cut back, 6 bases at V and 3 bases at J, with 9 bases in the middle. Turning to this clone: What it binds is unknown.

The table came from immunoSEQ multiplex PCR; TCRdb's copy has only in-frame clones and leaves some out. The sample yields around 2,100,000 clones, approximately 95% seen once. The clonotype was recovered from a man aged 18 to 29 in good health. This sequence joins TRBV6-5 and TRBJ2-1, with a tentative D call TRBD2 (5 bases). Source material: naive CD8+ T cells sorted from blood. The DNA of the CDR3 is TGTGCCAGCAGGACCGAGGGCTACAATGAGCAGTTCTTC. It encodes CASRTEGYNEQFF.